This T cell receptor (beta chain) was identified during a study of early T cells in non-severe SARS-CoV-2 infection. This CDR3 is 13 amino acids long. Germline CDR1 is SGHRS and CDR2 is YFSETQ. V dropped 0 bases and J dropped 4 bases, with 4 bases sitting between them. TCRdb analysed the 5' RACE reads with MiXCR anew, one entry per CDR3 protein. The sample carries around 44,000 distinct CDR3 sequences, approximately 7.6% recorded once. The V and J genes are TRBV5-1 and TRBJ2-2; no clear D gene. Sequenced input: whole blood. The clonotype originates from an adult who was a healthcare worker with PCR-confirmed SARS-CoV-2 infection or an uninfected control (not recorded which). CDR3: CASSLGFTGELFF. The CDR3 DNA is TGCGCCAGCAGCTTGGGCTTCACCGGGGAGCTGTTTTTT.